This TCR beta chain is drawn from a study of Ad26.COV2.S vaccination and SARS-CoV-2 variants. Across the study: Enrollment placed the donor in the COV1001 Ad26.COV2.S trial arm. Participants got Ad26.COV2.S intramuscularly, once or twice 56 days apart.

General study findings and limits: Vaccinees and placebo recipients showed similar non-spike TCR breadth.

Notes on this clone: As yet, its antigen is unknown.

CDR1 is SGHTA and CDR2 is FQGNSA in the germline V gene. Trimming removed 1 base at V and 0 bases at J, with 6 bases between. The CDR3 is 14 amino acids. Profiling relied on immunoSEQ multiplex PCR, and the TCRdb table lists in-frame clones only, not all of them. The sample contains 350,000 to 500,000 clones, roughly 87% of which appear only once. Stated treatment: around 19 received Ad26.COV2.S at low or high dose, single or two shots; roughly 5 received placebo; per-sample allocation not given. Material that was analyzed had been drawn on day 63 after the first vaccine or placebo injection. Wuhan-strain spike was delivered by a replication-incompetent Ad26 vector.

The chain uses TRBV7-2 and TRBJ1-1; D call uncertain. The source material was peripheral blood, sampled in a trial of Ad26.COV2.S vaccine versus placebo. This TCR was recovered from a person aged 18 to 65 who received the Ad26.COV2.S COVID-19 vaccine or a placebo. The CDR3 loop is CASSLGSMNTEAFF. CDR3 DNA: TGTGCCAGCAGCTTAGGTTCAATGAACACTGAAGCTTTCTTT.